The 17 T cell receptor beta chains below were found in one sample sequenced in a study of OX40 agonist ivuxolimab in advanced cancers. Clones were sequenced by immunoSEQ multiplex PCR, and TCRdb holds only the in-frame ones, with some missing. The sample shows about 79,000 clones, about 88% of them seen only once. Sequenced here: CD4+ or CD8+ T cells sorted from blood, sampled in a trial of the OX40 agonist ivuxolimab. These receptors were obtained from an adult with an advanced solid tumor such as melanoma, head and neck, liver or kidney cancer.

DNA for the CDR3: TGCACCAGCAGCCAAATCAGCGGGAGGGCCTCTCGCGAGCAGTACTTC. This sequence encodes CTSSQISGRASREQYF. This sequence joins TRBV1 and TRBJ2-7; the table assigns TRBD2, which was not confirmed against the DNA. TRBV1 is listed as a pseudogene. This CDR3 is 16 amino acids long.

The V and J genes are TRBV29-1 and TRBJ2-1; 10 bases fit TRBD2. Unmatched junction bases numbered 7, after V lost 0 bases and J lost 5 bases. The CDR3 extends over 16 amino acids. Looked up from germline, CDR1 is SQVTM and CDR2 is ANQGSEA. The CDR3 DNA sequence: TGCAGCGTTGAAGATCTGCGGCTAGCGGGAGACAATGAGCAGTTCTTC. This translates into CSVEDLRLAGDNEQFF.

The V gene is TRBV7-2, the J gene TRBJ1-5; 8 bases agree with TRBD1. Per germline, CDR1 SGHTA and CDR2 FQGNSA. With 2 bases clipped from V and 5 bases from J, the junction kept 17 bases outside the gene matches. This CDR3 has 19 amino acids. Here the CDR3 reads CASSLLIFPGQDFYQPQHF. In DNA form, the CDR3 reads TGTGCCAGCAGCTTATTGATATTTCCGGGACAGGATTTTTATCAGCCCCAGCATTTT.

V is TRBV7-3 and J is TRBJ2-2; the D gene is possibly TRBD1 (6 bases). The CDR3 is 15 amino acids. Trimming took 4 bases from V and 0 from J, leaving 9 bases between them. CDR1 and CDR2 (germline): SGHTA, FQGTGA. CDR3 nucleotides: TGTGCCAGCAGCTCCACAGGGACGAACACCGGGGAGCTGTTTTTT. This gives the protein CASSSTGTNTGELFF.

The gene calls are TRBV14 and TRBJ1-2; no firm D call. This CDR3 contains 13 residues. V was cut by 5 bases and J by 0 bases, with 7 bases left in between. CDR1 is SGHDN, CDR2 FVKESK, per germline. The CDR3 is CASSWSSNYGYTF. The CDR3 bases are TGTGCCAGCAGCTGGTCATCTAACTATGGCTACACCTTC.

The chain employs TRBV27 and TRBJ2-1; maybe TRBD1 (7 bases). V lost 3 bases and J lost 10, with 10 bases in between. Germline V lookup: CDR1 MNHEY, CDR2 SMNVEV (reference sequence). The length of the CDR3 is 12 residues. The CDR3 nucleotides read TGTGCCAGCAGTTTGACAGGGAGGGAGCAGTTCTTC. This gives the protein CASSLTGREQFF.

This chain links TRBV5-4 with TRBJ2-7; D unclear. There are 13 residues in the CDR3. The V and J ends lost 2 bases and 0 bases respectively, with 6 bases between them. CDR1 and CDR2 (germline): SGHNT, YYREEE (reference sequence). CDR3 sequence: CASSLKSSYEQYF. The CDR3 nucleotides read TGTGCCAGCAGCTTAAAAAGCTCCTACGAGCAGTACTTC.

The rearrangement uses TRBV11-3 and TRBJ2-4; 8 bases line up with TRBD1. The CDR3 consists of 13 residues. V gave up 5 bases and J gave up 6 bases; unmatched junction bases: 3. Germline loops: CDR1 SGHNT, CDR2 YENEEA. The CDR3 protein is CASSADRGNIQYF. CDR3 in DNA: TGTGCCAGCAGCGCTGACAGGGGAAACATTCAGTACTTC.

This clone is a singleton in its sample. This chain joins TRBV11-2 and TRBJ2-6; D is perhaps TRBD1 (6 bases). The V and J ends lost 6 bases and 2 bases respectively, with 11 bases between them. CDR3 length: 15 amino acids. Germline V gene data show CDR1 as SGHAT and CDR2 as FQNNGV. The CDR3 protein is CASSLQGAGANVLTF. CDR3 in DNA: TGTGCCAGCAGTTTACAGGGCGCTGGGGCCAACGTCCTGACTTTC.

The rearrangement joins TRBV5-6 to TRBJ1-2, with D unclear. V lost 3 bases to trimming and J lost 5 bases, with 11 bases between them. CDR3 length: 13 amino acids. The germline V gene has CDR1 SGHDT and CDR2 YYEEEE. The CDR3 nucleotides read TGTGCCAGCAGCTCCACCCCTACATATGGCTACACCTTC. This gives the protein CASSSTPTYGYTF.

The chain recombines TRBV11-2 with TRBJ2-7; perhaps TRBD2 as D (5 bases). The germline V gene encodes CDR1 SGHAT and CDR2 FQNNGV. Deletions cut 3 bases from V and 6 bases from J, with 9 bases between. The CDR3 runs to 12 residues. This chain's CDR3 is CASSLASREQYF. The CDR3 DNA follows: TGTGCCAGCAGCTTGGCTAGCCGCGAGCAGTACTTC.

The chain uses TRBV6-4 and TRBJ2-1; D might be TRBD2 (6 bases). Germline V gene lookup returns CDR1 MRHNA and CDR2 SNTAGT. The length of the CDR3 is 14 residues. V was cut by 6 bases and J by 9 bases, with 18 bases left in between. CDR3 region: CASSTGDGRSEQFF. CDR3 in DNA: TGTGCCAGCAGCACGGGGGACGGGAGAAGTGAGCAGTTCTTC.

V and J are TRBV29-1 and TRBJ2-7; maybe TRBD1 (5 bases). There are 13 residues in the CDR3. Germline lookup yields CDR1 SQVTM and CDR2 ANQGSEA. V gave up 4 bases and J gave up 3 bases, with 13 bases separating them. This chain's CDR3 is CSVVDRSIYEQYF. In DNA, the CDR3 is TGCAGCGTTGTTGACAGAAGCATCTACGAGCAGTACTTC.

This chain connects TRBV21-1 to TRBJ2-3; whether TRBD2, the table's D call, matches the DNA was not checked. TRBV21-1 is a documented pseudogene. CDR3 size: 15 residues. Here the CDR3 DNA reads TGTGCCAGCAGCAAAGGACTAGCGGGAGCAGATACGCAGTATTTT. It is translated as CASSKGLAGADTQYF.

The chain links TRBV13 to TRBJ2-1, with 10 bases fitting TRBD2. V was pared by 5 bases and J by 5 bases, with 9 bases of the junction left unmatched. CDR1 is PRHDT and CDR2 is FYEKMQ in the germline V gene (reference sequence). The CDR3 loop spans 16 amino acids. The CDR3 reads CASSRPGTSDHNEQFF. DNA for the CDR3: TGTGCCAGCAGCAGACCCGGGACTAGCGACCACAATGAGCAGTTCTTC. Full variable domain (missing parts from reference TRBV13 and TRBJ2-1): AAGVIQSPRHLIKEKRETATLKCYPIPRHDTVYWYQQGPGQDPQFLISFYEKMQSDKGSIPDRFSAQQFSDYHSELNMSSLELGDSALYFCASSRPGTSDHNEQFFGPGTRLTVL.

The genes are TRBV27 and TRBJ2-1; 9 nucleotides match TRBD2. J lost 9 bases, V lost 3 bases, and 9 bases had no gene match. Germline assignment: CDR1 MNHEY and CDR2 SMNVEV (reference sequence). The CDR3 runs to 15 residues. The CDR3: CASSFGLANYGEQFF. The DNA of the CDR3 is TGTGCCAGCAGTTTCGGACTAGCGAATTACGGTGAGCAGTTCTTC.

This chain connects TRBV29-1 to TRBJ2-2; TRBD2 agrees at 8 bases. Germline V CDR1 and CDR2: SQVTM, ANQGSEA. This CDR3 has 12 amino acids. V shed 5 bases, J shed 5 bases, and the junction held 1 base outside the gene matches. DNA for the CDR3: TGCAGCGTTTTAGCGGGGACCGGGGAGCTGTTTTTT. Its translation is CSVLAGTGELFF.